Presented here are 30 T cell receptor beta chains from one specimen sequenced in a study of beta chain features in type 1 diabetes. Every bit of the isolated RNA underwent reverse transcription, so sequencing read expressed TCRB transcripts. Libraries were prepared by immunoSEQ multiplex PCR; TCRdb keeps only in-frame clonotypes and omits some of them. Of some 150,000 clones in the sample, around a tenth were seen once. Sequencing was done on a sample of central memory CD4+ T cells from blood. The source of these receptors is a man aged 18 to 35 in good health.

This clone was seen more than once but under ten times. The V and J genes are TRBV7-2 and TRBJ2-1; the match to TRBD2 covers 14 bases. The J segment lost 8 bases and the V segment lost 5 bases, leaving 8 bases of the junction unmatched. Looked up from germline, CDR1 is SGHTA and CDR2 is FQGNSA. The CDR3 is 16 amino acids. The CDR3 DNA follows: TGTGCCAGCAGCCAGACTAGCGGGGGGGCAAGGGATGAGCAGTTCTTC. Translated: CASSQTSGGARDEQFF.

This clone was detected only a few times. The chain links TRBV19 to TRBJ1-4; TRBD1 agrees at 7 bases. The CDR3 is made up of 13 amino acids. Germline lookup yields CDR1 LNHDA and CDR2 SQIVND (reference sequence). V trimming: 5 bases; J trimming: 8 bases; junction bases outside the gene matches: 5. The chain's CDR3 is CASSRQGWEKLFF. The CDR3 nucleotides are TGTGCCAGTAGTCGACAGGGCTGGGAAAAACTGTTTTTT.

This clone showed up just a few times. The chain joins TRBV5-5 to TRBJ2-5; D may be TRBD1 (7 bases). Germline V gives CDR1 SGHKS, CDR2 YYEKEE (reference sequence). This CDR3 spans 15 amino acids. Trimming pared 4 bases from V and 5 bases from J, leaving 18 bases between. DNA for the CDR3: TGTGCCAGCAGCCCAGGGACAGTGGGGAGGGAGACCCAGTACTTC. Its protein product is CASSPGTVGRETQYF.

There are a few counts of this clone. The J gene is TRBJ2-3, the V gene TRBV2, with 7 bases fitting TRBD1. The CDR3 spans 13 residues. V was pared by 6 bases and J by 4 bases, with 4 bases of the junction left unmatched. CDR1 and CDR2 (germline): SNHLY, FYNNEI. The CDR3 reads CASREQGPDTQYF. The CDR3 DNA reads TGTGCCAGCAGGGAACAGGGGCCAGATACGCAGTATTTT.

In its sample, this clone was seen a few times. The gene calls are TRBV21-1 and TRBJ2-7; the table's D call of TRBD1 was not tested on the DNA. TRBV21-1 counts as a pseudogene. The CDR3 covers 15 residues. As DNA, the CDR3 is TGTGCCAGCAGCAAAGTAGGGACAGGGTACTACGAGCAGTACTTC. Translated, it gives CASSKVGTGYYEQYF.

The rearrangement joins TRBV6-1 to TRBJ1-1, with no clear D. Trimming removed 5 bases at V and 4 bases at J, with 11 bases between. This CDR3 spans 13 amino acids. Germline V gives CDR1 MNHNS, CDR2 SASEGT. The DNA for the CDR3 is TGTGCCAGCAGTTTATGGGAGGCCACTGAAGCTTTCTTT. Translation gives CASSLWEATEAFF.

The J gene is TRBJ2-3, the V gene TRBV18; a weak D match, TRBD1 (6 bases). V shed 3 bases and J shed 8 bases, with 21 bases lying between them. CDR3 length: 16 residues. Looked up from germline, CDR1 is KGHSH and CDR2 is LQKENI. CDR3 nucleotide sequence: TGTGCCAGCTCACCGAGGCTTAACAGGGAGAGGACTACGCAGTATTTT. The encoded protein is CASSPRLNRERTTQYF. Variable domain in full (rest from reference TRBV18 and TRBJ2-3): NAGVMQNPRHLVRRRGQEARLRCSPMKGHSHVYWYRQLPEEGLKFMVYLQKENIIDESGMPKERFSAEFPKEGPSILRIQQVVRGDSAAYFCASSPRLNRERTTQYFGPGTRLTVL.

The chain has TRBV7-3 and TRBJ2-7; 8 nucleotides line up with TRBD1. Germline CDR1 is SGHTA and CDR2 is FQGTGA. The CDR3 covers 13 residues. With V trimmed by 5 bases and J by 6 bases, 6 bases remained unmatched. The CDR3 sequence: CASSSRDRSEQYF. DNA for the CDR3: TGTGCCAGCAGCAGCCGGGACAGGAGCGAGCAGTACTTC.

This clone occurred a few times. In DNA form, the CDR3 reads TGTGCCAGCAAATCAGCGGTCACCGGGGAGCTGTTTTTT. It codes for CASKSAVTGELFF. V and J are TRBV2 and TRBJ2-2, with D possibly being TRBD2 (5 bases). Germline V gene data show CDR1 as SNHLY and CDR2 as FYNNEI. This CDR3 is 13 amino acids long. V was cut by 7 bases and J by 4 bases, with 10 bases left in between.

This sequence joins TRBV29-1 and TRBJ1-2; 10 positions agree with TRBD1. Germline V CDR1 and CDR2: SQVTM, ANQGSEA. Germline trimming cut 2 bases from V and 6 bases from J; bases unmatched to any gene: 9. This CDR3 is 15 amino acids long. CDR3 region: CSVEFRPGQGDGYTF. In DNA form, the CDR3 reads TGCAGCGTTGAATTTCGCCCCGGACAGGGGGATGGCTACACCTTC.

This clone was detected a few times. J is TRBJ2-3 and V is TRBV11-3; TRBD2 matches 8 bases. Germline V gives CDR1 SGHNT, CDR2 YENEEA. The CDR3 extends over 17 amino acids. After removal of 1 base from V and 0 bases from J, the junction contained 6 bases not matched to a gene. The CDR3 loop reads CASSLVLAGSSTDTQYF. CDR3 sequence (DNA): TGTGCCAGCAGCTTAGTTTTAGCGGGGTCAAGCACAGATACGCAGTATTTT.

A few counts support this clone. The chain links TRBV11-2 to TRBJ2-1; TRBD2 matches at 8 bases. Germline assignment: CDR1 SGHAT and CDR2 FQNNGV. J lost 4 bases, V lost 3 bases, and 5 bases had no gene match. CDR3 length: 15 residues. For the CDR3, the DNA is TGTGCCAGCAGCTTCGGACTAGCCGCTTACAATGAGCAGTTCTTC. Protein product: CASSFGLAAYNEQFF.

This clone has a single count. The chain has TRBV6-6 and TRBJ2-3; TRBD1 aligns across 9 bases. The V and J ends lost 4 bases and 2 bases, in that order; junction bases with no gene match: 7. CDR1 is MNHNY and CDR2 is SVGAGI in the germline V gene (reference sequence). This CDR3 is 16 amino acids long. The CDR3: CASSLPGQGFTDTQYF. Here the CDR3 DNA reads TGTGCCAGCAGTTTACCGGGACAGGGCTTCACAGATACGCAGTATTTT.

This clone was seen a handful of times. The gene calls are TRBV7-2 and TRBJ1-6; no firm D call. The CDR3 loop spans 15 amino acids. Trimming stripped 0 bases from V and 9 bases from J, with 12 bases between. The germline gives CDR1 SGHTA, CDR2 FQGNSA. Here the CDR3 DNA reads TGTGCCAGCAGCTTAGCGGGCAGGCTAAGTTCACCCCTCCACTTT. Protein product: CASSLAGRLSSPLHF.

The V and J genes are TRBV28 and TRBJ1-5; no clear D gene. Per germline, CDR1 MDHEN and CDR2 SYDVKM. Trimming took off 4 bases at V and 6 bases at J, with 19 bases between the two ends. The CDR3 spans 16 residues. CDR3 bases: TGTGCCAGCAGTTCAACCATCGGGGAGATGAGTCAGCCCCAGCATTTT. This encodes CASSSTIGEMSQPQHF.

This clone was picked up a small number of times. The V call is TRBV7-3, the J call TRBJ2-1, with 10 bases identical to TRBD2. This CDR3 region has 15 residues. Germline values: CDR1 SGHTA, CDR2 FQGTGA. V lost 2 bases, J lost 9 bases, and 7 bases stayed unmatched. Written as DNA, the CDR3 is TGTGCCAGCAGCTTACACCAGCGGGGGGGCGGTGAGCAGTTCTTC. Its protein is CASSLHQRGGGEQFF.

The V and J genes are TRBV4-1 and TRBJ1-2, with 7 positions matching TRBD1. CDR1 is MGHRA and CDR2 is YSYEKL in the germline V gene. CDR3 length: 16 amino acids. J was trimmed by 0 bases and V by 1 base; bases with no gene match: 5. The CDR3 protein is CASSQGADRPNYGYTF. The CDR3 coding sequence is TGCGCCAGCAGCCAAGGGGCGGACAGGCCTAACTATGGCTACACCTTC.

The V and J genes are TRBV6-5 and TRBJ1-1; D call uncertain. Germline CDR1 and CDR2: MNHEY and SVGAGI. The CDR3 consists of 12 residues. V gave up 5 bases and J gave up 8 bases, with 12 bases separating them. CDR3 coding DNA: TGTGCCAGCAGTCACGCCACTAGGGAAGCTTTCTTT. It is translated as CASSHATREAFF.

The chain joins TRBV30 to TRBJ1-3, with a tentative D call TRBD1 (5 bases). CDR3 length: 15 residues. The germline gives CDR1 GTSNPN, CDR2 SVGIG (reference sequence). V lost 5 bases, J lost 3 bases, and 17 bases lay in between. The CDR3 region has the DNA TGTGCCTGGCCTGTAGTTAGGGGCAGTGGAAACACCATATATTTT. Protein sequence: CAWPVVRGSGNTIYF. Variable domain in full (rest from reference TRBV30 and TRBJ1-3): SQTIHQWPATLVQPVGSPLSLECTVEGTSNPNLYWYRQAAGRGLQLLFYSVGIGQISSEVPQNLSASRPQDRQFILSSKKLLLSDSGFYLCAWPVVRGSGNTIYFGEGSWLTVV.

This clone has just a few counts. The V call is TRBV7-8, the J call TRBJ2-5; 7 positions match TRBD1. V lost 4 bases and J lost 2; bases outside the gene matches: 1. Germline lookup yields CDR1 SGHVS and CDR2 FQNEAQ. The CDR3 contains 13 residues. The CDR3 region has the DNA TGTGCCAGCAGCTCGGGACAGCAAGAGACCCAGTACTTC. This gives the protein CASSSGQQETQYF.

This clone was detected once. CDR3 loop: CASSLRGQSPSYEQYF. CDR3 DNA sequence: TGTGCCAGCAGCTTACGAGGGCAGTCCCCCTCCTACGAGCAGTACTTC. V gene TRBV7-2 combines with J gene TRBJ2-7; a weak D match, TRBD2 (5 bases). From germline, CDR1 is SGHTA and CDR2 FQGNSA. The ends were cut back, 2 bases at V and 0 bases at J, with 14 bases in the middle. CDR3 length equals 16 residues.

The chain joins TRBV28 to TRBJ1-2; 8 positions agree with TRBD1. The CDR3 contains 14 residues. The junction had 5 bases not matched to a gene; V was cut back by 3 bases and J by 5 bases. Germline V gene data show CDR1 as MDHEN and CDR2 as SYDVKM. CDR3 sequence (DNA): TGTGCCAGCAGTTTTCCGGGACAGGTTTATGGCTACACCTTC. Its protein is CASSFPGQVYGYTF.

This chain uses TRBV6-1 with TRBJ2-7, with a possible D match to TRBD2 (7 bases). In germline, CDR1 is MNHNS, CDR2 SASEGT. Trimming pared 10 bases from V and 5 bases from J, leaving 24 bases between. The CDR3 covers 15 residues. This chain's CDR3 is CATTGGGGFHHEQYF. In DNA form, the CDR3 reads TGTGCCACGACCGGCGGCGGGGGCTTCCATCACGAGCAGTACTTC.

The chain has TRBV30 and TRBJ2-2; D is possibly TRBD2 (6 bases). The CDR3 sequence is 11 residues long. The V and J ends lost 5 bases and 6 bases respectively, with 7 bases between them. CDR1 is GTSNPN and CDR2 is SVGIG in the germline V gene (reference sequence). The CDR3 sequence is CAWRLAGELFF. Written as DNA, the CDR3 is TGTGCCTGGCGACTAGCCGGGGAGCTGTTTTTT.

This rearrangement joins TRBV7-9 to TRBJ2-5; tentatively, D is TRBD2 (5 bases). Germline-derived CDR1 and CDR2 are SEHNR and FQNEAQ (reference sequence). Trimming pared 5 bases from V and 4 bases from J, leaving 5 bases between. The length of the CDR3 is 11 residues. The CDR3 nucleotides are TGTGCCAGCAGCCGGGGAGAGACCCAGTACTTC. Translated: CASSRGETQYF.

This clone was observed a handful of times. The rearrangement uses TRBV7-8 and TRBJ1-5; D is perhaps TRBD1 (5 bases). The CDR3 has 17 amino acids. The V end lost 2 bases, the J end lost 0 bases, and 14 bases lay between the germline ends. Germline CDR1 SGHVS, CDR2 FQNEAQ. For the CDR3, the DNA is TGTGCCAGCAGCTTATGGGGACGGGGGGGTAGCAATCAGCCCCAGCATTTT. This encodes CASSLWGRGGSNQPQHF.

This chain joins TRBV7-8 and TRBJ2-7; D unclear. Per the germline V gene, CDR1 is SGHVS and CDR2 is FQNEAQ. Trimming removed 3 bases at V and 6 bases at J, with 6 bases between. The CDR3 has 11 residues. This CDR3 is CASSFQAEQYF. The CDR3 nucleotides read TGTGCCAGCAGCTTTCAGGCCGAGCAGTACTTC.

This clone was counted at least ten times. CDR3 nucleotides: TGTGCCAGCAGCCTACGGACAGTTGGGGAGCTGTTTTTT. As protein: CASSLRTVGELFF. The chain recombines TRBV14 with TRBJ2-2; D might be TRBD1 (6 bases). The germline CDR1 and CDR2 sequences are SGHDN and FVKESK. CDR3 size: 13 residues. Trimming took 4 bases from V and 8 from J, leaving 11 bases between them.

The chain couples TRBV18 to TRBJ2-1; TRBD1 matches at 8 bases. J was trimmed by 8 bases and V by 4 bases; bases with no gene match: 4. Germline-derived CDR1 and CDR2 are KGHSH and LQKENI. The CDR3 sequence is 13 residues long. CDR3 protein: CASSRQGADEQFF. The CDR3 DNA reads TGTGCCAGCTCACGCCAGGGGGCCGATGAGCAGTTCTTC. The complete variable domain, with remaining parts taken from reference TRBV18 and TRBJ2-1, reads NAGVMQNPRHLVRRRGQEARLRCSPMKGHSHVYWYRQLPEEGLKFMVYLQKENIIDESGMPKERFSAEFPKEGPSILRIQQVVRGDSAAYFCASSRQGADEQFFGPGTRLTVL.

This clone has a handful of counts. The chain employs TRBV5-1 and TRBJ2-1; 7 bases map to TRBD2. Germline CDR1 and CDR2: SGHRS and YFSETQ. CDR3 length: 17 residues. V lost 0 bases, J lost 1 base, and 7 bases stayed unmatched. The CDR3 region is CASSLGSGRNSYNEQFF. CDR3 nucleotides: TGCGCCAGCAGCTTGGGTAGCGGGCGAAATTCCTACAATGAGCAGTTCTTC.